Listed below are T cell receptor beta chains from one sample, sequenced in a study of blood T cell repertoires in COVID-19. Generated by immunoSEQ multiplex PCR, the TCRdb table keeps only in-frame clones and is missing some. The table records under 350,000 clones, 85% of them present only once. The material sequenced was peripheral blood. The receptors were gathered from a human donor in a cohort sampled during active COVID-19. Both conserved end residues are part of each CDR3. D genes are given only for firm matches. Clone size is stated in some rows and not others, as once, few, many or a class when expanded.

D: TRBD1; size: .; V: TRBV12-5; J: TRBJ2-5; CDR3: CASATSYLAGGRGTQYF; DNA: TGTGCTAGTGCTACCTCCTATTTGGCAGGGGGCAGGGGGACCCAGTACTTC
D: .; size: .; V: TRBV30; J: TRBJ1-4; CDR3: CAWSRAATGEKLFF; DNA: TGTGCCTGGAGTAGGGCAGCCACGGGGGAAAAACTGTTTTTT
D: .; size: .; V: TRBV3-1/TRBV3-2; J: TRBJ2-7; CDR3: CASSQGGSEQYF; DNA: TGTGCCAGCAGCCAAGGCGGAAGTGAGCAGTACTTC
D: TRBD2; size: once; V: TRBV7-2; J: TRBJ2-7; CDR3: CASSSASGSTYEQYF; DNA: TGTGCCAGCAGCTCAGCTAGCGGGAGCACCTACGAGCAGTACTTC
D: .; size: .; V: TRBV10-1; J: TRBJ2-1; CDR3: CASSESPGRVDEQFF; DNA: TGCGCCAGCAGTGAGTCTCCGGGTCGGGTCGATGAGCAGTTCTTC
D: .; size: .; V: TRBV19; J: TRBJ2-7; CDR3: CASSIGWGVTPGPDLRYF; DNA: TGTGCCAGTAGTATCGGGTGGGGGGTCACCCCCGGCCCTGACCTACGGTACTTC
D: TRBD2; size: .; V: TRBV3-1/TRBV3-2; J: TRBJ2-3; CDR3: CASRGGLAGVTDTQYF; DNA: TGTGCCAGCAGGGGCGGACTAGCTGGGGTCACAGATACGCAGTATTTT
D: .; size: .; V: TRBV18; J: TRBJ1-2; CDR3: CASSVGSGSGYTF; DNA: TGTGCCAGCTCCGTTGGATCGGGAAGTGGCTACACCTTC
D: TRBD2; size: .; V: TRBV15; J: TRBJ2-7; CDR3: CATSSTSGFHYEQYF; DNA: TGTGCCACCAGCAGTACTAGCGGATTTCACTACGAGCAGTACTTC
D: .; size: .; V: TRBV7-8; J: TRBJ2-7; CDR3: CASSPPFGEQYF; DNA: TGTGCCAGCAGCCCGCCCTTCGGCGAGCAGTACTTC
D: TRBD1; size: once; V: TRBV7-9; J: TRBJ2-1; CDR3: CASSGQGRNEQFF; DNA: TGTGCCAGCAGCGGACAGGGTAGAAATGAGCAGTTCTTC
D: .; size: .; V: TRBV15; J: TRBJ1-4; CDR3: CATSYSTNEKLFF; DNA: TGTGCCACCAGTTATTCAACTAATGAAAAACTGTTTTTT
D: .; size: .; V: TRBV7-9; J: TRBJ1-2; CDR3: CASSMDSYGYTF; DNA: TGTGCCAGCAGCATGGACAGTTACGGCTACACCTTC
D: TRBD1; size: few; V: TRBV19; J: TRBJ1-5; CDR3: CAGNRGVGQPQHF; DNA: TGTGCCGGCAACAGGGGGGTGGGTCAGCCCCAGCATTTT
D: .; size: .; V: TRBV7-9; J: TRBJ2-1; CDR3: CASSRRGASLYNEQFF; DNA: TGTGCCAGCAGCCGCCGGGGGGCTAGTCTATACAATGAGCAGTTCTTC
D: .; size: once; V: TRBV9; J: TRBJ2-2; CDR3: CASSVDPTGTGELFF; DNA: TGTGCCAGCAGCGTAGACCCTACAGGGACCGGGGAGCTGTTTTTT
D: TRBD1; size: .; V: TRBV18; J: TRBJ2-7; CDR3: CASSPRSDRGLYEQYF; DNA: TGTGCCAGCTCACCAAGATCTGACAGGGGGCTCTACGAGCAGTACTTC
D: TRBD1; size: .; V: TRBV5-1; J: TRBJ2-1; CDR3: CASSLAGQGSYNEQFF; DNA: TGCGCCAGCAGCTTGGCGGGACAGGGATCCTACAATGAGCAGTTCTTC
D: TRBD1; size: .; V: TRBV9; J: TRBJ2-7; CDR3: CASSARQGSYEQYF; DNA: TGTGCCAGCAGCGCCCGACAGGGGAGTTACGAGCAGTACTTC
D: .; size: .; V: TRBV28; J: TRBJ2-1; CDR3: CASMRRSSYNEQFF; DNA: TGTGCCAGCATGAGGAGGAGCTCCTACAATGAGCAGTTCTTC